Presented here are 14 T cell receptor beta chains from one specimen sequenced in a study of spatial heterogeneity in lung cancer. Time point here: sample taken at primary tumor resection. Sequencing was performed on whole RNA extracted from tumor and nontumor lung tissue, or from frozen PBMC, and the material was left unsorted. TCRdb re-called the 5' RACE reads through MiXCR, storing one row per CDR3 protein. This sample has 9,500 to 15,000 distinct CDR3 sequences, with 14% found just once. The starting material was PBMCs, obtained at surgery. These receptor sequences come from a female donor with early-stage non-small cell lung cancer.

At least ten counts were recorded for this clonotype. The rearrangement joins TRBV29-1 to TRBJ2-7; possible D gene TRBD1, 6 bases. Per germline, CDR1 SQVTM and CDR2 ANQGSEA. The V end lost 6 bases, the J end lost 3 bases, and 12 bases lay between the germline ends. The CDR3 length is 12 residues. Written as DNA, the CDR3 is TGCAGCGTGGGGGCGGACAGCTACGAGCAGTACTTC. Translating gives CSVGADSYEQYF.

The rearrangement uses TRBV6-5 and TRBJ1-2, with TRBD1 matching 9 bases. CDR1 and CDR2 from the germline V gene are MNHEY and SVGAGI. Unmatched junction bases numbered 9, after V lost 6 bases and J lost 4 bases. The CDR3 consists of 15 residues. The CDR3 protein is CASSRQGGQSYGYTF. The CDR3 bases are TGTGCCAGCAGCCGACAGGGGGGGCAGAGCTATGGCTACACCTTC.

The J gene is TRBJ2-7, the V gene TRBV15; TRBD1 matches 10 bases. Germline CDR1 and CDR2: LNHNV and YYDKDF (reference sequence). Trimming cost V 0 bases and J 5 bases; bases outside gene matches: 4. The CDR3 extends over 15 amino acids. In DNA, the CDR3 is TGTGCCACCAGCAGAGAGACCGGGACAGGGGACGAGCAGTACTTC. Protein sequence: CATSRETGTGDEQYF.

This clonotype was counted many times. The chain carries TRBV7-2 and TRBJ2-3; perhaps TRBD2 as D (6 bases). CDR1 and CDR2 (germline): SGHTA, FQGNSA. Deletions cut 1 base from V and 4 bases from J, with 9 bases between. The CDR3 runs 14 residues. The CDR3 region has the DNA TGTGCCAGCAGCTTAGAAACGGGGGCAGATACGCAGTATTTT. Its protein is CASSLETGADTQYF.

This clonotype was seen repeatedly, ten times or more. The chain carries TRBV18 and TRBJ2-1; D remains unclear. Deletions cut 3 bases from V and 9 bases from J, with 12 bases between. Germline V gene lookup returns CDR1 KGHSH and CDR2 LQKENI. The CDR3 sequence is 13 residues long. In DNA form, the CDR3 reads TGTGCCAGCTCACCTACGACTCAAGGTGAGCAGTTCTTC. It codes for CASSPTTQGEQFF.

This clonotype was seen many times. This rearrangement joins TRBV28 to TRBJ2-5, with TRBD2 matching over 11 bases. This CDR3 is 15 amino acids long. J was trimmed by 4 bases and V by 4 bases; bases with no gene match: 5. Germline CDR1 reads MDHEN; CDR2 reads SYDVKM. CDR3 residues: CASSSLAGGRETQYF. In DNA form, the CDR3 reads TGTGCCAGCAGTTCTCTAGCGGGAGGAAGAGAGACCCAGTACTTC.

This clonotype was counted at least ten times. This chain connects TRBV7-2 to TRBJ2-5, with 9 bases identical to TRBD1. CDR3 size: 14 residues. V lost 5 bases, J lost 2 bases, and 3 bases stayed unmatched. The germline CDR1 and CDR2 sequences are SGHTA and FQGNSA. The CDR3 sequence: CASSTGTGQETQYF. DNA for the CDR3: TGTGCCAGCAGCACCGGGACAGGGCAAGAGACCCAGTACTTC.

This clonotype was detected ten times or more. The J gene is TRBJ2-5, the V gene TRBV28; a weak D match, TRBD2 (6 bases). Trimming stripped 7 bases from V and 2 bases from J, with 11 bases between. CDR3 length: 13 amino acids. Germline lookup yields CDR1 MDHEN and CDR2 SYDVKM. In nucleotides, the CDR3 is TGTGCCAGCACACCCCGGGGGCAAGAGACCCAGTACTTC. This sequence encodes CASTPRGQETQYF.

This clonotype was picked up many times. The CDR3 DNA follows: TGTGCCACCAGTGACTTGGGGAGGGACAGGGGGAATGAGCAGTTCTTC. It translates to CATSDLGRDRGNEQFF. The chain couples TRBV24-1 to TRBJ2-1, with TRBD1 matching 11 bases. The V segment lost 4 bases and the J segment 7 bases; nucleotides outside the gene matches: 8. The germline V gene encodes CDR1 KGHDR and CDR2 SFDVKD. The CDR3 length is 16 residues.

J is TRBJ1-2 and V is TRBV12-3 or TRBV12-4, with a tentative D call TRBD1 (5 bases). The CDR3 has 15 residues. V was shortened by 6 bases and J by 4 bases, with 18 bases between the two germline ends. The CDR3 DNA is TGTGCCAGCAGCCCCGGGGCCAGTAAGTTCTATGGCTACACCTTC. As protein: CASSPGASKFYGYTF.

This chain joins TRBV12-3 or TRBV12-4 and TRBJ2-1; 14 positions agree with TRBD2. The trim removed 4 bases at V and 11 bases at J, leaving 10 bases unmatched. The CDR3 extends over 16 amino acids. The CDR3 here is CASSYRTSGRPGKQFF. CDR3 coding DNA: TGTGCCAGCAGTTACCGGACTAGCGGGAGGCCTGGCAAGCAGTTCTTC.

This clonotype appeared many times. This sequence joins TRBV3-1 and TRBJ1-1; 9 bases align to TRBD1. Germline CDR1 is LGHDT and CDR2 is YNNKEL (reference sequence). CDR3 size: 14 residues. Trimming cost V 3 bases and J 5 bases; bases outside gene matches: 4. CDR3 DNA sequence: TGTGCCAGCAGCCACAACAGGGGGCGGACTGAAGCTTTCTTT. Translation: CASSHNRGRTEAFF.

The table lists this clonotype with many counts. This rearrangement joins TRBV18 to TRBJ2-1; 9 bases align to TRBD1. From germline, CDR1 is KGHSH and CDR2 LQKENI. The CDR3 is 14 amino acids. With 3 bases clipped from V and 12 bases from J, the junction kept 9 bases outside the gene matches. The CDR3 nucleotides are TGTGCCAGCTCACCGGAGAGTGAGGGACAGGGGCAGTTCTTC. As protein: CASSPESEGQGQFF.

This clonotype is termed medium-sized (0.01 to 0.1%). The genes are TRBV3-1 and TRBJ2-6; 10 bases are a match to TRBD1. The CDR3 is 18 residues long. Germline V gene data show CDR1 as LGHDT and CDR2 as YNNKEL (reference sequence). After removal of 2 bases from V and 0 bases from J, the junction contained 4 bases not matched to a gene. The CDR3 DNA is TGTGCCAGCAGCCAACGGGACAGGGGAAGCTCTGGGGCCAACGTCCTGACTTTC. This gives the protein CASSQRDRGSSGANVLTF.